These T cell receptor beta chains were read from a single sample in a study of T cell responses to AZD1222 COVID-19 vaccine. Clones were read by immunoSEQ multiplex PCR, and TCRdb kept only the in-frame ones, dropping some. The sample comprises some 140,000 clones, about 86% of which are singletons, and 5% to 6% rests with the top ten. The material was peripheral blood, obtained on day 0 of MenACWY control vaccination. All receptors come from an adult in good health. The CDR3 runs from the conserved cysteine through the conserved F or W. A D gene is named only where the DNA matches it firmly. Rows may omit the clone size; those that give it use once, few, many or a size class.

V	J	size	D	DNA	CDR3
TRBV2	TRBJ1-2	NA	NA	TGTGCCAGCGGCGGGCAGAGGGCGGAATATGGCTACACCTTC	CASGGQRAEYGYTF
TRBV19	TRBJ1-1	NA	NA	TGTGCCACCTCGACAGAATGGGGCACTGAAGCTTTCTTT	CATSTEWGTEAFF
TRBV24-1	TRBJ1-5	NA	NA	TGTGCCACCAGTGATTTGGAAGACCCCGGGGATCAGCCCCAGCATTTT	CATSDLEDPGDQPQHF
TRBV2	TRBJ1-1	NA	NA	TGTGCCAGCAGTGCCAGGGCCGACGGGAACACTGAAGCTTTCTTT	CASSARADGNTEAFF
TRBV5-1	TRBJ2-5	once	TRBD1	TGCGCCAGCAGCTTGGGGGACAGGGAAGAGACCCAGTACTTC	CASSLGDREETQYF
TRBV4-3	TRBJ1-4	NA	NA	TGCGCCAGCAGCCAAGATCCGAAAGGGACACTGTTTTTT	CASSQDPKGTLFF
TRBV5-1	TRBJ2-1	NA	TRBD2	TGCGCCAGCAGCTCCTTCACTAAACTAGCGGGGAACACCTATTCCTACAATGAGCAGTTCTTC	CASSSFTKLAGNTYSYNEQFF
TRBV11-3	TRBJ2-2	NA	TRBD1	TGTGCCAGCAGGGGTAGAGGACAGGGCGGCGGGGAGCTGTTTTTT	CASRGRGQGGGELFF
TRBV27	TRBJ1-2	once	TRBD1	TGTGCCAGCAGTTTAATCGGCAGGGGGGAGCGCGGAGACTATGGCTACACCTTC	CASSLIGRGERGDYGYTF
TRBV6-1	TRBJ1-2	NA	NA	TGTGCCAGCAGTGACCCTGGGATTTCGTATGGCTACACCTTC	CASSDPGISYGYTF
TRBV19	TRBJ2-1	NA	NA	TGTGCCAGTAGTATTCCTCGATTCGGGCTAAATGAGCAGTTCTTC	CASSIPRFGLNEQFF
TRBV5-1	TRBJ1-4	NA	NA	TGCGCCAGCAGCCCCCGGCCGGGAACTAATGAAAAACTGTTTTTT	CASSPRPGTNEKLFF
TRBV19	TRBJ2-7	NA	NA	TGTGCCAGTAGTATAGATCACAGCGACGGGGAGCAGTACTTC	CASSIDHSDGEQYF
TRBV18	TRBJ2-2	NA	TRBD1	TGTGCCAGCTCACCGGAGACAGGGATGGCCGGGGAGCTGTTTTTT	CASSPETGMAGELFF
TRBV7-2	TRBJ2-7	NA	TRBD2	TGTGCCAGCAGCTTAGCGCGAGCTAGCGGGAGGGGATACGAGCAGTACTTC	CASSLARASGRGYEQYF
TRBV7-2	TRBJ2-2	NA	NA	TGTGCCAGCAGCTCGGCAGGGGCGGACACCGGGGAGCTGTTTTTT	CASSSAGADTGELFF
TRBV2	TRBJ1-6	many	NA	TGTGCCAGCAGTGGTTTGTTTACAGGGACTAATTCACCCCTCCACTTT	CASSGLFTGTNSPLHF
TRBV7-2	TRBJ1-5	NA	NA	TGTGCCAGCAGCCTTGGGGCAGTTGGGATAGTAAATCAGCCCCAGCATTTT	CASSLGAVGIVNQPQHF